Below are 4 T cell receptor beta chains sequenced from a single sample in a study of persistence of HIV-infected CD4 T cells. These receptors have no identified antigens. The libraries were made with immunoSEQ version 4 in survey mode. Sequencing was performed with immunoSEQ multiplex PCR; in TCRdb, only in-frame clones are kept and a portion is missing. The repertoire holds around 13,000 clones, with approximately 75% as singletons. Cells were stimulated with CMV-infected fibroblast lysates at approximately 10 ug/mL. Sorting of responding CD4+ T cells relied on upregulated CD40 ligand together with CD69. Sample: CD4+ T cells sorted from PBMCs after approximately 20-hour stimulation, taken from a patient who received antiretroviral therapy. The receptors stem from an adult man with HIV who was CMV-seropositive.

The chain combines TRBV19 with TRBJ2-7; D perhaps matches TRBD1 (5 bases). There are 11 residues in the CDR3. CDR1 LNHDA and CDR2 SQIVND come from the germline V gene (reference sequence). V lost 9 bases to trimming and J lost 2 bases, with 8 bases between them. The CDR3 loop reads CASGQTYEQYF. CDR3 in DNA: TGTGCCAGCGGACAAACCTACGAGCAGTACTTC.

This clone has more than one count but fewer than ten. The CDR3 spells CASSQGQVLRYEQYF. The DNA of the CDR3 is TGCGCCAGCAGCCAGGGCCAGGTCCTACGGTACGAGCAGTACTTC. The chain has TRBV5-1 and TRBJ2-7, with D possibly being TRBD1 (5 bases). The germline gives CDR1 SGHRS, CDR2 YFSETQ. This CDR3 region has 15 residues. The V end lost 4 bases, the J end lost 4 bases, and 18 bases lay between the germline ends.

This sequence joins TRBV21-1 and TRBJ2-5. TRBV21-1 is assigned pseudogene status. The CDR3 loop spans 15 amino acids. CDR3 sequence (DNA): TGTGCCAGCAGCGTTTTGCCGGGGCGGAGGGAGACCCAGTACTTC. It yields the protein CASSVLPGRRETQYF.

The V call is TRBV3-1 (or the pseudogene TRBV3-2), the J call TRBJ1-6, with D maybe TRBD1 (5 bases). The CDR3 sequence is 16 residues long. CDR1 is LGHDT, CDR2 YNNKEL, per germline (reference sequence). Between the trimmed V and J ends, which lost 4 bases and 0 bases, there was a span of 10 bases. CDR3 sequence: CASSRRGSSYNSPLHF. The DNA for the CDR3 is TGTGCCAGCAGCCGACGGGGGAGCTCCTATAATTCACCCCTCCACTTT.